This T cell receptor (beta chain) was obtained from a study of T-cell reconstitution after alpha-beta-depleted transplantation in children. CDR1 and CDR2 from the germline V gene are MGHRA and YSYEKL. The CDR3 covers 14 residues. The V and J ends lost 0 bases and 8 bases respectively, with 13 bases between them. A library of TCRbeta sequences, prepared with unique molecular identifiers, was generated. MiXCR was run by TCRdb on the PCR reads, yielding one entry per CDR3 protein. The sample yields hundreds of thousands of distinct CDR3 sequences, 15% to 20% seen once. Sequenced here: PBMCs, mostly from graft donor cells, sampled 360 days after TCRalphabeta/CD19-depleted stem cell transplant. The V gene is TRBV4-1, the J gene TRBJ2-5; D remains ambiguous. This TCR was recovered from a male patient younger than 18 who had a stem cell transplant for acute lymphoblastic leukemia, so the T cells may come from the graft donor. The CDR3 region is CASSQDNASRTQYF. The DNA for the CDR3 is TGCGCCAGCAGCCAAGATAACGCGAGCAGAACCCAGTACTTC.